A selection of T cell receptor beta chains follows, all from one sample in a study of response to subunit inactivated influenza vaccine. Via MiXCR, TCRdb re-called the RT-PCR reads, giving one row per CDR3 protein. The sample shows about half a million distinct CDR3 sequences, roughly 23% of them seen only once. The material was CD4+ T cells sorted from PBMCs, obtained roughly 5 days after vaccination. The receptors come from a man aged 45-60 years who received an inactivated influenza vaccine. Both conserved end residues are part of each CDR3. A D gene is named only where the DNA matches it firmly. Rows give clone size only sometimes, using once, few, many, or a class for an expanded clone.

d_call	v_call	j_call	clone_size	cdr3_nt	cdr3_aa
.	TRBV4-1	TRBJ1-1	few	TGCGCCAGCAGCCGCCAGGTTACGAACACTGAAGCTTTCTTT	CASSRQVTNTEAFF
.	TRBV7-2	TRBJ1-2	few	TGTGCCAGCCCGGGACAACCCCCTAACTATGGCTACACCTTC	CASPGQPPNYGYTF
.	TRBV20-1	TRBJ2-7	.	TGCAGTCCAACCAATAAACAGGTGATGGTAGAAGAGCAGTACTTC	CSPTNKQVMVEEQYF
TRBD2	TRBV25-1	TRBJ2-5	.	TGTGCCAGCAGTGCGTCTAGCGGGGGGCTGGAAAAGACCCAGTACTTC	CASSASSGGLEKTQYF
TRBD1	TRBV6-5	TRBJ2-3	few	TGTGCCAGCAGTTACTCGGGCCCGGCGACAGGGGCGCAGTATTTT	CASSYSGPATGAQYF
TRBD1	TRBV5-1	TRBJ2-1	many	TGTGCCAGCAGCTTAGGGACAGGCCCCTACAATGAGCAGTTCTTC	CASSLGTGPYNEQFF
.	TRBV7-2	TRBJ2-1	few	TGTGCCAGCAGACAAGATCTAGCAGAGCAGTTCTTC	CASRQDLAEQFF
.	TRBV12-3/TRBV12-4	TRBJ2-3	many	TGTGCCAGCAGTCCCGGACGCGCAGATACGCAGTATTTT	CASSPGRADTQYF
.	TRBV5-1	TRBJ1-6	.	TGCGCCAGCAGTAGAACGAGCTCCTATAATTCACCCCTCCACTTT	CASSRTSSYNSPLHF
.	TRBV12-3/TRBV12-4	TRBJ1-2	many	TGTGCCAGCAGCTTAGGACAGAACTATGGCTACACCTTC	CASSLGQNYGYTF
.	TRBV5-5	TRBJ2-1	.	TGTGCCAGCAGCTTGGAGCCCTTCAGGGGCAATGAGCAGTTCTTC	CASSLEPFRGNEQFF
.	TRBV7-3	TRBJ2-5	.	TGTGCCAGCAGCTTATCAGCTCGGGAGACCCAGTACTTC	CASSLSARETQYF
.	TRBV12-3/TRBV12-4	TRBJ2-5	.	TGTGCCAGCAGTTTAGGCCCAGGGGGGCGGCAAGAGACCCAGTACTTC	CASSLGPGGRQETQYF
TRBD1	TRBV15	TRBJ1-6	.	TGTGCCACCAGCAGAGACGCGACAGGGAGGGTGACCCTCCACTTT	CATSRDATGRVTLHF
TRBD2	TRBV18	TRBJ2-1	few	TGTGCCAGCTCCGAGTTGCGGGAGGTTGAGCAGTTCTTC	CASSELREVEQFF
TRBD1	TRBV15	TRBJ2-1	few	TGTGCCACCAGCATGGGACAGAGACTGGACAATGAGCAGTTCTTC	CATSMGQRLDNEQFF
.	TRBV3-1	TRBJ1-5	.	TGTGCCAGCAGCCAGGCCCCTAGTTTGCCCCAGCATTTT	CASSQAPSLPQHF
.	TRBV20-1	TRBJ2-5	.	TGCAGTGCCCCTGACGACTCTGGGAAGACCCAGTACTTC	CSAPDDSGKTQYF
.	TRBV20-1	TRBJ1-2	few	TGCAGTGCTCCTGGTCGGAGCTATGGCTACACCTTC	CSAPGRSYGYTF
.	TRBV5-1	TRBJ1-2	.	TGCGCCAGCAGCTTACCACAGCGGAACTATGGCTACACCTTC	CASSLPQRNYGYTF
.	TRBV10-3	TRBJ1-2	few	TGTGCCATCAGTGAGCCGGGAGCCTATGGCTACACCTTC	CAISEPGAYGYTF
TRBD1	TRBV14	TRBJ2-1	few	TGTGCCAGCAGCCACCTACTTTCGGCAGGGGGTAATGAGCAGTTCTTC	CASSHLLSAGGNEQFF
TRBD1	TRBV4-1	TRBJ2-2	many	TGCGCCAGCAGCCAAGGGGACAGTGACACCGGGGAGCTGTTTTTT	CASSQGDSDTGELFF
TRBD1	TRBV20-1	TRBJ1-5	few	TGCAGTGCTCATACAGGGGCCAATCAGCCCCAGCATTTT	CSAHTGANQPQHF
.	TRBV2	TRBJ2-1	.	TGTGCCAGCAGTGAATTGGAGACTAGCTACAATGAGCAGTTCTTC	CASSELETSYNEQFF
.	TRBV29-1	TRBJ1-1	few	TGCAGCGTTGAGGCACCCCAAAGGGGCCAGTACAACACTGAAGCTTTCTTT	CSVEAPQRGQYNTEAFF
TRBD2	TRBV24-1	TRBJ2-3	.	TGTGCCACCAGTGCTAAATCCTTAATTAGCGGGGCCTACACAGATACGCAGTATTTT	CATSAKSLISGAYTDTQYF
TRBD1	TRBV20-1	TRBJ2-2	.	TGCAGTGCTACTCTGCAGGGGGCGCCGAGCACCGGGGAGCTGTTTTTT	CSATLQGAPSTGELFF
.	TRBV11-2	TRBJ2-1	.	TGTGCCAGCAGCTTTCTCACCGACGCGGGCGCCTACAATGAGCAGTTCTTC	CASSFLTDAGAYNEQFF
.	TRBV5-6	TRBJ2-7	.	TGTGCCAGCGCCCGAGGACCAAACTACGAGCAGTACTTC	CASARGPNYEQYF
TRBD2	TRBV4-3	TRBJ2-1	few	TGCGCCAGCAGCCAGAGTAGCGGGACATACAATGAGCAGTTCTTC	CASSQSSGTYNEQFF
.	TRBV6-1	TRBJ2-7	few	TGTGCCAGCAGCCACGGGGCATCTTACGAGCAGTACTTC	CASSHGASYEQYF
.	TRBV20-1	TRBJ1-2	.	TGCAGTGCTAGAGATTTGGCGGAGGGCGGCTACACCTTC	CSARDLAEGGYTF
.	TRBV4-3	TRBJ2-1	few	TGCGCCAGCAGCCAAGACCGACGCGGGAATGAGCAGTTCTTC	CASSQDRRGNEQFF
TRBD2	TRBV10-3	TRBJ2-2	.	TGTGCCATCAGAAGCGGGAGGGCCACTGGGGAGCTGTTTTTT	CAIRSGRATGELFF
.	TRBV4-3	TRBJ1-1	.	TGCGCCAGCAGCCCCAGTTGGACAGACAGGCTCTTCAACACTGAAGCTTTCTTT	CASSPSWTDRLFNTEAFF
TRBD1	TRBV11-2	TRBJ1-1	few	TGTGCCAGCAGCGGTAGCAGGGGGAGGAACACTGAAGCTTTCTTT	CASSGSRGRNTEAFF
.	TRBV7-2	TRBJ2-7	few	TGTGCCAGCAGCCCAAGTGGCGGACAATACTACGTTGAGCAGTACTTC	CASSPSGGQYYVEQYF
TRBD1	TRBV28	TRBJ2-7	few	TGTGCCAGCAGTTTAGCTGGACAGGGGATCGAGCAGTACTTC	CASSLAGQGIEQYF
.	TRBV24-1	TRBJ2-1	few	TGTGCCACCAGTGATTCCATGACAGGCAATGAGCAGTTCTTC	CATSDSMTGNEQFF
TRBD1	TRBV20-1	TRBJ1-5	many	TGCAGTGCTAGGGTACAGGGGCTTAATCAGCCCCAGCATTTT	CSARVQGLNQPQHF
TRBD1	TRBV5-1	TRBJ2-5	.	TGCGCCAGCAGTCCCAGGGGGCCTCAAGAGACCCAGTACTTC	CASSPRGPQETQYF
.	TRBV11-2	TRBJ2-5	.	TGTGCCAGCAGCTTAGATGCGGGGGCCCAGGAGACCCAGTACTTC	CASSLDAGAQETQYF
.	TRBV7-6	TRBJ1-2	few	TGTGCCAGCTCCCCGTTGGTCCCAGCTAACTATGGCTACACCTTC	CASSPLVPANYGYTF
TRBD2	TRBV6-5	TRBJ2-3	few	TGTGCCAGCAGTTCCCTCCCCGGCGGGAGGGGCGATACGCAGTATTTT	CASSSLPGGRGDTQYF
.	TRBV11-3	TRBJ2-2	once	TGTGCCAGCAGCTGGGACTCCCGCGGGGAGCTGTTTTTT	CASSWDSRGELFF
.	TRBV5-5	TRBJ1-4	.	TGTGCCAGCAGCTTGGAGGGCTTCCGGGAAAAACTGTTTTTT	CASSLEGFREKLFF
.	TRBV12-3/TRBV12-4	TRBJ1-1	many	TGTGCCAGCAGTTTACTCATGAACACTGAAGCTTTCTTT	CASSLLMNTEAFF
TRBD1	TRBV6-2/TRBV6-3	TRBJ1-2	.	TGTGCCAGCACCGCAGGGACAGGCTATGGCTACACCTTC	CASTAGTGYGYTF
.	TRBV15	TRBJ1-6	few	TGTGCCACCAGCAGAGGGACAGTACTTAATTCACCCCTCCACTTT	CATSRGTVLNSPLHF
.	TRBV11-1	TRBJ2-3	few	TGTGCCAGCAGCGCTATGTCCCTGCTAGCGCGTTGGACAGATACGCAGTATTTT	CASSAMSLLARWTDTQYF
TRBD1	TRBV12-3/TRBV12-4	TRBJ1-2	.	TGTGCCAGCAGTCACAGGGGAAACTATGGCTACACCTTC	CASSHRGNYGYTF
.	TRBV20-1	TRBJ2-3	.	TGCGGGACCGGGCGGGACAGCCTTTGGGGAGATACGCAGTATTTT	CGTGRDSLWGDTQYF
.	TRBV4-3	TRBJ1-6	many	TGCGCCAGCAGCCAAGACCCCGACTATAATTCACCCCTCCACTTT	CASSQDPDYNSPLHF
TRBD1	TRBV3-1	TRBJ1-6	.	TGTGCCAGCAGAACAGGGGATTATTCACCCCTCCACTTT	CASRTGDYSPLHF
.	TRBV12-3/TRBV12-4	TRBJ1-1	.	TGTGCCAGCAGTTTCGGACGGTTGGGCACTGAAGCTTTCTTT	CASSFGRLGTEAFF